The sample holds many counts of the clone carrying this TCR beta chain. What it recognizes is unknown. The CDR3 extends over 15 amino acids. Trimming left V 1 base short and J 5 bases short, with 12 bases between. The germline V gene has CDR1 SGHVS and CDR2 FNYEAQ. TCRdb passed the 5' RACE reads through MiXCR, listing each CDR3 protein once. The profile covers 100,000 or so distinct CDR3 sequences, with roughly 8.8% appearing a single time and about 31% taken by the ten largest. These data are taken from a study of CD8 T cells in ankylosing spondylitis. Study-level findings and limits: A TCR beta motif of about eight highly homologous variants seemed to mark ankylosing spondylitis blood.

The chain combines TRBV7-6 with TRBJ1-5, with a tentative D call TRBD1 (6 bases). This clonotype was sampled from a male donor with ankylosing spondylitis. Specimen: blood, either unsorted or a sorted T cell fraction (not recorded which). CDR3 nucleotide sequence: TGTGCCAGCAGCTTAGATTACAGGGCGGATCAGCCCCAGCATTTT. Its protein product is CASSLDYRADQPQHF.